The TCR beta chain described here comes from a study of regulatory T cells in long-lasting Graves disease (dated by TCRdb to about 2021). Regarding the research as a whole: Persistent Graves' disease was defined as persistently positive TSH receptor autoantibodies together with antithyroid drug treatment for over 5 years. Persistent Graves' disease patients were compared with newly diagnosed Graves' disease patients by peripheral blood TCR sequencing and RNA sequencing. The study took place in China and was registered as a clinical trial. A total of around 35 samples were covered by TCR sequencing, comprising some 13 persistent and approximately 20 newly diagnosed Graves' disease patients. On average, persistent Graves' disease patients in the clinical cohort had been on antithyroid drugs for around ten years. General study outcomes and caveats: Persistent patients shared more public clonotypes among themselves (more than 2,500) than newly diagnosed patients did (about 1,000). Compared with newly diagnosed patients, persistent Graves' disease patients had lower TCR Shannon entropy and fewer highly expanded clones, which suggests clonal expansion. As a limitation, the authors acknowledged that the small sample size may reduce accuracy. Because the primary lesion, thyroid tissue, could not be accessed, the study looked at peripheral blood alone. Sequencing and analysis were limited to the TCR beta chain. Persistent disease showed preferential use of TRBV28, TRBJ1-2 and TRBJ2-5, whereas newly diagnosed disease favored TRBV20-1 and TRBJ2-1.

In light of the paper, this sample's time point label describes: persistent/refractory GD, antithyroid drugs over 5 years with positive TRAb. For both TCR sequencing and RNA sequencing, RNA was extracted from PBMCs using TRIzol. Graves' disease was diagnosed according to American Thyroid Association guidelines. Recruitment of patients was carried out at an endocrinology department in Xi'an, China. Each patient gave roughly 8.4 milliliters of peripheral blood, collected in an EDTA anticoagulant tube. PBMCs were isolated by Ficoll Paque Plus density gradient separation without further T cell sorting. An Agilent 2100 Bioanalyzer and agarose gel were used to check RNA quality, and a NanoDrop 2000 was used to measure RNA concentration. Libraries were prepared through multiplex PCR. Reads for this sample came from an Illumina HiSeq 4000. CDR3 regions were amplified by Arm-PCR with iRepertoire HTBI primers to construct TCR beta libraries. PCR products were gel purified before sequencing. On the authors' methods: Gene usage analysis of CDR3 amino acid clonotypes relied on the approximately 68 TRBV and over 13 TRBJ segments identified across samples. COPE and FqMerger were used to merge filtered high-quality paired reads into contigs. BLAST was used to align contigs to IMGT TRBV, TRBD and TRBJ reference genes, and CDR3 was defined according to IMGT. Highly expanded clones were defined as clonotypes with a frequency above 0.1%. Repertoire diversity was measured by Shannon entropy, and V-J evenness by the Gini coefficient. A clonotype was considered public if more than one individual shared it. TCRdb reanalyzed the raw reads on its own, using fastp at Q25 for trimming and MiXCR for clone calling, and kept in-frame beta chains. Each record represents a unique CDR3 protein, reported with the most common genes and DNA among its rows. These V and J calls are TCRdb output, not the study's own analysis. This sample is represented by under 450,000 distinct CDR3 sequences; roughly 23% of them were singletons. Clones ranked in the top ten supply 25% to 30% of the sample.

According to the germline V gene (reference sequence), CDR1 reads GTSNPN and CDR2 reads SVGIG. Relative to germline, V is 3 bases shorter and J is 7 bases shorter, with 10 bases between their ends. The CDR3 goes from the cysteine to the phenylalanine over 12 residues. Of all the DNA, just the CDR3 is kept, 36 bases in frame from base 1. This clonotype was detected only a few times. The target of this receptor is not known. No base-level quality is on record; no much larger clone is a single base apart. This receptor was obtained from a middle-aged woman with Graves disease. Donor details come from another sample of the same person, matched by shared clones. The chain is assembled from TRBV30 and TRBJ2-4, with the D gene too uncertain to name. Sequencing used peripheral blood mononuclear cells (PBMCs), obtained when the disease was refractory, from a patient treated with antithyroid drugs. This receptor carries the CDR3 CAWSKETNIQYF. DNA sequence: TGTGCCTGGAGCAAAGAAACGAACATTCAGTACTTC.